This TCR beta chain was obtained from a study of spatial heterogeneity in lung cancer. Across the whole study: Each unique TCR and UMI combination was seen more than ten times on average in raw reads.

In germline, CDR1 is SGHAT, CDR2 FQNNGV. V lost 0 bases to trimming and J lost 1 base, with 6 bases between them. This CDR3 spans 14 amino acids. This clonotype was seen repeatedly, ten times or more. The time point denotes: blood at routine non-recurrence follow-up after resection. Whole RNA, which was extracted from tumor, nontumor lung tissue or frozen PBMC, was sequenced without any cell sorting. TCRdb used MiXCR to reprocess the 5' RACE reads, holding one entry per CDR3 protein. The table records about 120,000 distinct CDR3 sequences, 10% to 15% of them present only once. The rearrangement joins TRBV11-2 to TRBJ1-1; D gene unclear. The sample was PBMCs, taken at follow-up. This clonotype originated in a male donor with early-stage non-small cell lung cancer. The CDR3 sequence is CASSLEAGNTEAFF. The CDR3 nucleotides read TGTGCCAGCAGCTTAGAAGCAGGGAACACTGAAGCTTTCTTT.